A single TCR beta chain is shown here with its context. Its antigen is still unknown. The data belong to a study of beta chain features in type 1 diabetes. Expressed TCRB transcripts were sequenced because the entire RNA isolate underwent reverse transcription. Libraries were prepared by immunoSEQ multiplex PCR; TCRdb keeps only in-frame clonotypes and omits some of them. This repertoire shows around 150,000 clones, over 9% found once; its top ten account for under 0.55%. CDR1 is SGHDT and CDR2 is YYEEEE in the germline V gene. The CDR3 is 15 amino acids. V was clipped by 4 bases and J by 1 base; unmatched bases: 5. Whole-study results and caveats: Significant though moderate, a shortening of TCRB CDR3s appeared in all four CD4+ subsets of Type 1 diabetes patients.

The clonotype comes from a man aged 25-40 years with type 1 diabetes. The chain couples TRBV5-6 to TRBJ1-5; 7 bases line up with TRBD1. Sequencing was carried out using central memory CD4+ T cells from blood. CDR3 residues: CASSKGARSNQPQHF. Written as DNA, the CDR3 is TGTGCCAGCAGCAAGGGGGCGCGGAGCAATCAGCCCCAGCATTTT.